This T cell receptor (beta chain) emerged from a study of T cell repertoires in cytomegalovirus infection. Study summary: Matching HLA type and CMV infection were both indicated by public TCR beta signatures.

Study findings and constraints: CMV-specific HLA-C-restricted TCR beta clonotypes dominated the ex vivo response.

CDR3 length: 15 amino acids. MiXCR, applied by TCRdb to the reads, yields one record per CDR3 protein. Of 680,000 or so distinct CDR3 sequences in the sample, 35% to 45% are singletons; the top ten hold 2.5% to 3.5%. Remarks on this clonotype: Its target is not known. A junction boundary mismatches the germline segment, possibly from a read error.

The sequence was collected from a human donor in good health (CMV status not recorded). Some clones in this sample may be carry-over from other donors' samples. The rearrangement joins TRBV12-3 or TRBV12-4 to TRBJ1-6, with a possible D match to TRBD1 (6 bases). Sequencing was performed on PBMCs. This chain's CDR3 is CANSLGGGDNSPLHF. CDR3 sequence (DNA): TGTGCCAACAGTTTAGGAGGGGGGGATAATTCACCCCTCCACTTT.